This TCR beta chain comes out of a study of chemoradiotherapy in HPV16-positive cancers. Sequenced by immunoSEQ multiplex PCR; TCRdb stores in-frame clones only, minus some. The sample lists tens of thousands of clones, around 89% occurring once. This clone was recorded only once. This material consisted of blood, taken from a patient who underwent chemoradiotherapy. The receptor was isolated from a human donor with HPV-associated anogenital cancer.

The CDR3 is CAWSATSSGNTIYF. DNA for the CDR3: TGTGCCTGGAGTGCCACCAGCTCTGGAAACACCATATATTTT. This rearrangement joins TRBV30 to TRBJ1-3; D is unclear. With 1 base removed from V and 0 bases from J, the gap between germline ends came to 7 bases. CDR1 GTSNPN and CDR2 SVGIG come from the germline V gene (reference sequence). The CDR3 spans 14 residues.